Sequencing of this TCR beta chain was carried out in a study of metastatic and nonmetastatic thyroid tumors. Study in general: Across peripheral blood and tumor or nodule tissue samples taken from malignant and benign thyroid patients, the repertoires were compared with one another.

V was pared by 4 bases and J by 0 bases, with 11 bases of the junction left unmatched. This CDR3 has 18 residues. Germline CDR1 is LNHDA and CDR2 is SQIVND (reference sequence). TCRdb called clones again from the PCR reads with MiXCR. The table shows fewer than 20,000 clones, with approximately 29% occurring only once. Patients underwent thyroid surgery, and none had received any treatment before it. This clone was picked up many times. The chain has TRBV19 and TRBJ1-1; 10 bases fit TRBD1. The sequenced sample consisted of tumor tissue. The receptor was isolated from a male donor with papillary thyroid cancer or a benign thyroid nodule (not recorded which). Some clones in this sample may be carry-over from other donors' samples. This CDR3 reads CASSTNGQGGKMNTEAFF. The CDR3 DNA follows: TGTGCCAGTAGTACCAATGGACAGGGGGGGAAAATGAACACTGAAGCTTTCTTT.